This T cell receptor beta chain was recorded in a study of blood T cell repertoires in COVID-19. For the study at large: Acute-phase and convalescent COVID-19 samples originated in the United States, Italy and Spain. T cells, B-cell-depleted T cells, or PBMCs supplied cDNA or gDNA.

Per the original methods: Amplification of reference gene primers provided the estimated nucleated cell counts. Sequencing used immunoSEQ multiplex PCR; TCRdb keeps in-frame clones, though not all of them. For V, J and clone size, that table is used; D and trimming come from the DNA. This sample yields around 61,000 clones, of which 89% are seen a single time; around 46% belongs to the top ten. Followed longitudinally, the Seattle patients had been enrolled during active infection. The CDR3 length is 16 residues. CDR1 and CDR2 (germline): LNHDA, SQIVND (reference sequence). Trimming took off 1 base at V and 0 bases at J, with 7 bases between the two ends.

Specimen: peripheral blood. The sequence derives from a woman aged 60-75 years with COVID-19, enrolled during active disease. The chain joins TRBV19 to TRBJ2-6; D unclear. In DNA form, the CDR3 reads TGTGCCAGTAGTATAGCCGGTTACTCTGGGGCCAACGTCCTGACTTTC. Encoded protein: CASSIAGYSGANVLTF.